These T cell receptor beta chains were read from a single sample in a study of shared clonotypes between healthy human individuals. Some clones are missing from TCRdb's copy, which holds only in-frame ones; the method was immunoSEQ multiplex PCR. The top ten clones hold 0.36% of a sample with about 2.4 million clones, approximately 93% of them seen once. The source material was naive CD4+ T cells from PBMCs. These receptors all stem from a man between 18 and 35 years old in good health. Some clones in this sample may be carry-over from other donors' samples. Both conserved end residues are part of each CDR3. D genes are given only for firm matches. Where a row states a size, it is once, few, many or the class of an expanded clone; other rows omit it.

v_call,cdr3_length,clone_size,j_call,d_call,cdr3_aa,cdr3_nt
TRBV9,16,-,TRBJ2-5,TRBD2,CASSPPLAGEGETQYF,TGTGCCAGCAGCCCCCCGTTAGCGGGAGAGGGAGAGACCCAGTACTTC
TRBV10-3,14,-,TRBJ1-2,-,CAISESSDNYGYTF,TGTGCCATCAGTGAGTCGTCGGATAACTATGGCTACACCTTC
TRBV5-1,13,-,TRBJ2-3,-,CASSLLGTDTQYF,TGCGCCAGCAGCTTGTTGGGCACAGATACGCAGTATTTT
TRBV28,14,-,TRBJ2-5,-,CASSLYGAQETQYF,TGTGCCAGCAGTTTATATGGAGCCCAAGAGACCCAGTACTTC
TRBV28,16,once,TRBJ1-3,-,CASTYLTGGSGNTIYF,TGTGCCAGCACCTATCTGACAGGTGGCTCTGGAAACACCATATATTTT
TRBV28,17,-,TRBJ2-1,-,CASSSAPPGPRIYEQFF,TGTGCCAGCAGTTCCGCCCCCCCGGGACCCCGAATTTACGAGCAGTTCTTC
TRBV7-8,16,-,TRBJ2-1,TRBD2,CASSVRTSGRINEQFF,TGTGCCAGCAGCGTCCGGACTAGCGGGAGGATCAATGAGCAGTTCTTC
TRBV4-3,16,-,TRBJ2-7,-,CASSQVRNSGFYEQYF,TGCGCCAGCAGCCAAGTCCGTAACAGCGGGTTTTACGAGCAGTACTTC
TRBV7-9,13,-,TRBJ2-7,-,CASSLVVTPTPYF,TGTGCCAGCAGCTTAGTAGTGACTCCAACGCCGTACTTC
TRBV11-2,16,-,TRBJ2-7,TRBD2,CASSLSLTSPSYEQYF,TGTGCCAGCAGCTTAAGTTTGACTAGCCCTTCCTACGAGCAGTACTTC
TRBV6-1,12,-,TRBJ1-5,-,CASSEYDQPQHF,TGTGCCAGCAGTGAATACGATCAGCCCCAGCATTTT
TRBV2,14,-,TRBJ2-1,TRBD2,CATRAGGSYNEQFF,TGTGCCACCCGAGCGGGGGGTTCCTACAATGAGCAGTTCTTC
TRBV7-3,13,-,TRBJ1-2,-,CASSLVGGYGYTF,TGTGCCAGCAGCTTAGTCGGGGGATATGGCTACACCTTC
TRBV19,13,-,TRBJ1-5,TRBD1,CASTPRGLEPQHF,TGTGCCAGTACCCCCAGGGGGCTGGAGCCCCAGCATTTT
TRBV6-1,13,-,TRBJ2-1,-,CASSVTAYNEQFF,TGTGCCAGCAGTGTTACAGCTTACAATGAGCAGTTCTTC
TRBV7-8,13,few,TRBJ2-7,-,CASSLGEPYEQYF,TGTGCCAGCAGCTTAGGCGAGCCCTACGAGCAGTACTTC
TRBV5-4,15,-,TRBJ1-2,-,CASSLTPAGDYGYTF,TGTGCCAGCAGCTTGACCCCAGCAGGGGACTATGGCTACACCTTC
TRBV27,16,-,TRBJ1-1,TRBD1,CASSLRARGPNTEAFF,TGTGCCAGCAGTTTACGGGCCAGGGGGCCTAACACTGAAGCTTTCTTT
TRBV7-2,16,-,TRBJ1-3,-,CASSFGGVSSGNTIYF,TGTGCCAGCAGCTTTGGAGGGGTCAGCTCTGGAAACACCATATATTTT
TRBV19,16,-,TRBJ2-7,-,CASSTVIDWGQYEQYF,TGTGCCAGTAGTACCGTGATTGATTGGGGCCAATACGAGCAGTACTTC
TRBV5-1,13,-,TRBJ1-1,-,CASSFVRDTEAFF,TGCGCCAGCAGCTTTGTTAGGGACACTGAAGCTTTCTTT
TRBV2,13,-,TRBJ2-7,TRBD2,CASSERTSNEQYF,TGTGCCAGCAGTGAAAGGACTAGCAACGAGCAGTACTTC
TRBV10-3,16,-,TRBJ1-1,TRBD1,CAISAVDRGWDTEAFF,TGTGCCATCAGTGCGGTCGACAGGGGATGGGACACTGAAGCTTTCTTT
TRBV6-5,16,-,TRBJ2-1,TRBD1,CASSYSSGTGGNEQFF,TGTGCCAGCAGTTACTCTTCCGGGACAGGGGGGAATGAGCAGTTCTTC
TRBV11-2,15,-,TRBJ2-7,-,CASSSTEGSSYEQYF,TGTGCCAGCAGCTCAACGGAGGGCAGCTCCTACGAGCAGTACTTC
TRBV18,16,-,TRBJ2-1,TRBD2,CASSKGTSGRSDEQFF,TGTGCCAGCTCCAAGGGGACTAGCGGGAGGAGTGATGAGCAGTTCTTC
TRBV7-9,17,once,TRBJ2-7,TRBD2,CASSSPTMTSGSNEQYF,TGTGCCAGCAGCTCCCCTACGATGACTAGCGGGAGTAACGAGCAGTACTTC